This T cell receptor beta chain is from a study of sequential checkpoint blockade in melanoma. Germline CDR1 LNHDA, CDR2 SQIVND (reference sequence). Trimming stripped 4 bases from V and 6 bases from J, with 10 bases between. The CDR3 has 12 residues. The treatment: randomized to nivolumab then ipilimumab (arm A) or the reverse (arm B). Patients had received no earlier DNA-damaging chemotherapy. Only in-frame clones appear in the TCRdb table, and some are missing; sequencing was by immunoSEQ multiplex PCR. Of under 20,000 clones in the sample, roughly 70% are singletons; the top ten hold 9.5% to 12%. The TCR was taken from a human donor with melanoma. The chain links TRBV19 to TRBJ2-7; TRBD2 might be the D (6 bases). Specimen: CD8+ T cells sorted from blood (inferred from file names), collected from a patient given nivolumab and ipilimumab in sequence. The CDR3 coding sequence is TGTGCCAGTAGTACGGGACTCGCCGAGCAGTACTTC. Amino acid sequence: CASSTGLAEQYF.